Each of the 20 T cell receptor beta chains below was sequenced from the same sample in a study of T and B cells in COVID-19 patients. From blood, 250-500 ng of genomic DNA served as TRB template. Multiplex PCR with BIOMED2 TRB-A/B primer pools amplified TRB rearrangements. TCRdb processed the multiplex PCR reads anew with MiXCR; each CDR3 protein has one entry. The repertoire holds thousands of distinct CDR3 sequences, with 20% to 30% as singletons. Sequencing input: blood. These TCRs come from a human donor with active COVID-19.

This clonotype is categorized as medium-sized. The J gene is TRBJ2-1, the V gene TRBV5-6, with 9 bases lining up with TRBD1. Germline V gene data show CDR1 as SGHDT and CDR2 as YYEEEE. J lost 0 bases, V lost 2 bases, and 3 bases had no gene match. CDR3 length equals 16 residues. CDR3 in amino acids: CASSFGQGSSYNEQFF. CDR3 nucleotide sequence: TGTGCCAGCAGCTTTGGACAGGGGAGCTCCTACAATGAGCAGTTCTTC.

This chain links TRBV18 with TRBJ2-7, with TRBD2 identical over 9 bases. The CDR3 is 13 amino acids. Germline V gives CDR1 KGHSH, CDR2 LQKENI. Losses at the gene ends were 10 bases for V and 5 bases for J; bases not matched to a gene: 9. The CDR3 protein is CATAGGLVNEQYF. The CDR3 DNA reads TGTGCCACCGCGGGGGGGCTAGTCAACGAGCAGTACTTC.

V usage is TRBV27 and J usage is TRBJ1-1; 7 bases are shared with TRBD1. The CDR3 is 15 residues long. The germline V gene has CDR1 MNHEY and CDR2 SMNVEV (reference sequence). J lost 5 bases, V lost 0 bases, and 6 bases had no gene match. The CDR3 loop is CASSLSRTGKTEAFF. In DNA form, the CDR3 reads TGTGCCAGCAGTTTATCTCGGACAGGTAAAACTGAAGCTTTCTTT.

This clonotype has more than one count but fewer than ten. The chain joins TRBV7-9 to TRBJ1-5, with a weak D call TRBD1 (5 bases). The CDR3 totals 14 residues. V was pared by 8 bases and J by 4 bases, with 15 bases between. Germline V gene sequence: CDR1 SEHNR, CDR2 FQNEAQ (reference sequence). Written as DNA, the CDR3 is TGTGCCAGCGGTAGGGGCGGTGGTAATCAGCCCCAGCATTTT. This translates into CASGRGGGNQPQHF. Filled out from reference TRBV7-9 and TRBJ1-5, the complete variable domain reads DTGVSQNPRHKITKRGQNVTFRCDPISEHNRLYWYRQTLGQGPEFLTYFQNEAQLEKSRLLSDRFSAERPKGSFSTLEIQRTEQGDSAMYLCASGRGGGNQPQHFGDGTRLSIL.

The sample holds a few counts of this clonotype. V gene TRBV5-6 combines with J gene TRBJ1-2; D remains ambiguous. Germline loops: CDR1 SGHDT, CDR2 YYEEEE. The CDR3 contains 11 residues. Trimming left V 7 bases short and J 3 bases short, with 7 bases between. This CDR3 reads CASRDHYGYTF. CDR3 in DNA: TGTGCCAGCCGAGACCACTATGGCTACACCTTC. The variable domain in full, with the rest retrieved from reference TRBV5-6 and TRBJ1-2, is DAGVTQSPTHLIKTRGQQVTLRCSPKSGHDTVSWYQQALGQGPQFIFQYYEEEERQRGNFPDRFSGHQFPNYSSELNVNALLLGDSALYLCASRDHYGYTFGSGTRLTVV.

The chain recombines TRBV5-1 with TRBJ2-7; TRBD2 aligns across 8 bases. This CDR3 has 18 residues. With 0 bases clipped from V and 4 bases from J, the junction kept 15 bases outside the gene matches. Germline CDR1 and CDR2: SGHRS and YFSETQ. The CDR3 DNA sequence: TGCGCCAGCAGCTTGGGCCCCCTAGGGGAGCGGGGGTTATACGAGCAGTACTTC. Translated: CASSLGPLGERGLYEQYF.

This clonotype has a handful of counts. The rearrangement joins TRBV5-1 to TRBJ1-2, with 11 bases identical to TRBD1. The CDR3 is 15 residues long. J lost 6 bases, V lost 4 bases, and 8 bases had no gene match. Germline lookup yields CDR1 SGHRS and CDR2 YFSETQ. The CDR3 here is CASSPRTGGTNGYTF. CDR3 nucleotides: TGCGCCAGCAGCCCACGGACAGGGGGCACAAATGGCTACACCTTC.

The rearrangement joins TRBV7-6 to TRBJ2-3; 10 bases map to TRBD2. The J segment lost 4 bases and the V segment lost 3 bases, leaving 13 bases of the junction unmatched. The CDR3 covers 18 residues. The germline V gene encodes CDR1 SGHVS and CDR2 FNYEAQ. The CDR3 spells CASSLGAGGRSASDTQYF. The CDR3 nucleotides read TGTGCCAGCAGCTTGGGAGCGGGAGGGCGAAGCGCCTCAGATACGCAGTATTTT.

By sample fraction, this clonotype is medium-sized (0.01 to 0.1%). The chain employs TRBV12-3 or TRBV12-4 and TRBJ2-1; 7 positions agree with TRBD1. The length of the CDR3 is 12 residues. V shed 7 bases and J 7 bases; nucleotides not matched to a gene: 4. The CDR3 reads CASISRGNEQFF. The DNA of the CDR3 is TGTGCCAGCATCTCCAGGGGGAATGAGCAGTTCTTC.

This clonotype has just one count. The CDR3 reads CASSLAGRDSGNTIYF. DNA of the CDR3: TGCGCCAGCAGCTTGGCCGGACGGGACTCTGGAAACACCATATATTTT. The chain joins TRBV5-1 to TRBJ1-3, with unresolved D. CDR1 is SGHRS and CDR2 is YFSETQ in the germline V gene. The CDR3 length is 16 residues. Trimming removed 0 bases from V and 0 bases from J, with 10 bases in between. Full variable domain (remainder filled in from reference TRBV5-1 and TRBJ1-3): KAGVTQTPRYLIKTRGQQVTLSCSPISGHRSVSWYQQTPGQGLQFLFEYFSETQRNKGNFPGRFSGRQFSNSRSEMNVSTLELGDSALYLCASSLAGRDSGNTIYFGEGSWLTVV.

The rearrangement joins TRBV10-1 to TRBJ1-1; D is unclear. The CDR3 covers 13 residues. V lost 8 bases to trimming and J lost 11 bases, with 21 bases between them. From germline, CDR1 is WNHNN and CDR2 SYGVQD (reference sequence). CDR3 DNA: TGCGCCAGCTCAACTGGACCGAGCAGAAGGGCTTTCTTT. Protein: CASSTGPSRRAFF.

The gene calls are TRBV7-6 and TRBJ1-5, with 10 bases that match TRBD1. The V gene's germline CDR1 is SGHVS and CDR2 FNYEAQ. Germline trimming cut 5 bases from V and 3 bases from J; bases unmatched to any gene: 10. CDR3 length: 17 residues. CDR3 in DNA: TGTGCCAGCAGCCCCCGGGACAGGGGATATCCCAATCAGCCCCAGCATTTT. Amino acids: CASSPRDRGYPNQPQHF. The full variable domain, completed using reference TRBV7-6 and TRBJ1-5, is GAGVSQSPRYKVTKRGQDVALRCDPISGHVSLYWYRQALGQGPEFLTYFNYEAQQDKSGLPNDRFSAERPEGSISTLTIQRTEQRDSAMYRCASSPRDRGYPNQPQHFGDGTRLSIL.

This clonotype was seen only a few times. This chain links TRBV6-5 with TRBJ2-7, with a weak D call TRBD2 (6 bases). V lost 2 bases and J 6 bases, leaving 14 bases between the germline ends. CDR3 length: 14 residues. From germline, CDR1 is MNHEY and CDR2 SVGAGI. CDR3: CASSYGGSEGEQYF. CDR3 sequence (DNA): TGTGCCAGCAGTTACGGGGGGAGTGAGGGCGAGCAGTACTTC.

CDR3 residues: CASSSGQPQHF. As DNA, the CDR3 is TGTGCCAGCAGTTCGGGACAGCCCCAGCATTTT. The chain has TRBV27 and TRBJ1-5; no reliable D call. The CDR3 is made up of 11 amino acids. Germline CDR1 MNHEY, CDR2 SMNVEV (reference sequence). The V gene lost 4 bases and the J gene lost 7 bases, with 5 bases spanning the gap.

This clonotype was counted between two and nine times. The chain couples TRBV12-3 or TRBV12-4 to TRBJ1-2; 9 bases agree with TRBD1. CDR3 length: 16 amino acids. With V trimmed by 3 bases and J by 5 bases, 10 bases remained unmatched. The CDR3 protein is CASSLRPGTGTYGYTF. The CDR3 coding sequence is TGTGCCAGCAGTTTGAGGCCCGGGACAGGGACTTATGGCTACACCTTC.

In its sample, this clonotype was seen a few times. J is TRBJ2-2 and V is TRBV6-2 or TRBV6-3; 9 positions agree with TRBD2. The J segment lost 0 bases and the V segment lost 4 bases, leaving 12 bases of the junction unmatched. This CDR3 comprises 19 residues. In germline, CDR1 is MNHEY, CDR2 SVGEGT. The CDR3 protein is CASSSKPIAGETNTGELFF. The CDR3 DNA is TGTGCCAGCAGTTCCAAACCCATAGCGGGAGAGACGAACACCGGGGAGCTGTTTTTT.

This clonotype qualifies as medium-sized. This rearrangement joins TRBV19 to TRBJ1-4; D is uncertain. Trimming stripped 6 bases from V and 8 bases from J, with 13 bases between. The V gene's germline CDR1 is LNHDA and CDR2 SQIVND (reference sequence). The CDR3 runs 13 residues. CDR3 loop: CASSENPGEKLFF. CDR3 bases: TGTGCCAGTAGCGAAAACCCGGGGGAAAAACTGTTTTTT.

This clonotype is labeled as medium-sized. This chain uses TRBV6-1 with TRBJ2-2, with D perhaps matching TRBD1 or TRBD2 (5 bases each). The CDR3 is 14 residues long. The germline V gene encodes CDR1 MNHNS and CDR2 SASEGT. V gave up 10 bases and J gave up 3 bases, with 15 bases separating them. The CDR3 here is CATFRDQHTGELFF. DNA of the CDR3: TGTGCCACCTTCCGGGACCAACACACCGGGGAGCTGTTTTTT.

Judged by abundance, this clonotype is medium-sized. The genes are TRBV19 and TRBJ2-1; D gene unclear. Trimming removed 6 bases at V and 6 bases at J, with 12 bases between. Germline V lookup: CDR1 LNHDA, CDR2 SQIVND (reference sequence). CDR3 length equals 13 residues. The CDR3 sequence: CASSPNGRNEQFF. The DNA for the CDR3 is TGTGCCAGTAGCCCAAATGGTCGCAATGAGCAGTTCTTC.

The genes are TRBV4-3 and TRBJ2-7; 10 nucleotides line up with TRBD1. Germline values: CDR1 LGHNA, CDR2 YSLEER. This CDR3 has 15 amino acids. Trimming cost V 4 bases and J 4 bases; bases outside gene matches: 7. This CDR3 is CASSPGQGGTYEQYF. DNA for the CDR3: TGCGCCAGCAGCCCCGGACAGGGGGGCACTTACGAGCAGTACTTC.